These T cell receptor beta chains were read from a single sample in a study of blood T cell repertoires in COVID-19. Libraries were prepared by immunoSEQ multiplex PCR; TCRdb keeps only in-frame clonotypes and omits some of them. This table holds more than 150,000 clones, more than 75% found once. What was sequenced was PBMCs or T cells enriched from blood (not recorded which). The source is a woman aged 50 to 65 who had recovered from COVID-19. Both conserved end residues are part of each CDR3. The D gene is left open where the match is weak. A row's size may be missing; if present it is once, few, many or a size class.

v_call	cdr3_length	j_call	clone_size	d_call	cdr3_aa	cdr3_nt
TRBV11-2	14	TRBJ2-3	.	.	CASSLKAQTDTQYF	TGTGCCAGCAGCTTAAAAGCGCAGACAGATACGCAGTATTTT
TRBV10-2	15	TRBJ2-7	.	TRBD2	CASKEGLAVTYEQYF	TGCGCCAGCAAAGAGGGACTAGCGGTTACCTACGAGCAGTACTTC
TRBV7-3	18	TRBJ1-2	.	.	CASSLRSILQGEWYGYTF	TGTGCCAGCAGCTTAAGGTCGATTTTACAGGGCGAGTGGTATGGCTACACCTTC
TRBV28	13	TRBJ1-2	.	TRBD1	CASSLDRVYGYTF	TGTGCCAGCAGTTTGGACAGGGTCTATGGCTACACCTTC
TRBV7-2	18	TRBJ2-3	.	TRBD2	CASSLAGTSGVRTDTQYF	TGTGCCAGCAGCTTAGCGGGGACTAGCGGAGTCAGGACAGATACGCAGTATTTT
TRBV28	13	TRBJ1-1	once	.	CASSEGVWTEAFF	TGTGCCAGCAGTGAGGGGGTGTGGACTGAAGCTTTCTTT
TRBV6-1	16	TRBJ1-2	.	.	CASSDARDWAGSGYTF	TGTGCCAGCAGTGATGCCCGGGACTGGGCAGGCTCTGGCTACACCTTC
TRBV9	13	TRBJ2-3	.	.	CASSVVRADTQYF	TGTGCCAGCAGCGTAGTGAGGGCAGATACGCAGTATTTT
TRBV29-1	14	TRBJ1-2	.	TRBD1	CSVVGTGGNYGYTF	TGCAGCGTTGTTGGGACAGGCGGTAACTATGGCTACACCTTC
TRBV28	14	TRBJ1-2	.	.	CASSPHNGNYGYTF	TGTGCCAGCAGCCCGCACAATGGTAACTATGGCTACACCTTC
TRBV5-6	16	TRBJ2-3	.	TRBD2	CASSSRLAGEPDTQYF	TGTGCCAGCAGCTCCCGACTAGCGGGAGAGCCAGATACGCAGTATTTT
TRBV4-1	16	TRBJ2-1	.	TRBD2	CASSQEKSGNYNEQFF	TGCGCCAGCAGCCAGGAAAAAAGCGGGAACTACAATGAGCAGTTCTTC
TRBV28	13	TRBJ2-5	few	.	CASSTPSTETQYF	TGTGCCAGCAGCACCCCGAGTACGGAGACCCAGTACTTC
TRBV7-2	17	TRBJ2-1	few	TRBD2	CASSQGLAGGGFNEQFF	TGTGCCAGCAGCCAGGGACTAGCGGGAGGAGGTTTCAATGAGCAGTTCTTC
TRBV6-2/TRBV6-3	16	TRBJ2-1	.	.	CASSAPLGSSYNEQFF	TGTGCCAGCAGTGCGCCCCTAGGGAGCTCCTACAATGAGCAGTTCTTC
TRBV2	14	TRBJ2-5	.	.	CASSGVIPGETQYF	TGTGCCAGCAGTGGAGTGATCCCGGGAGAGACCCAGTACTTC
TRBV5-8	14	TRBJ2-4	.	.	CASSPPEGQNIQYF	TGTGCCAGCAGCCCTCCGGAGGGCCAAAACATTCAGTACTTC
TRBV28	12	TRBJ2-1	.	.	CASRTPGNEQFF	TGTGCCAGCAGGACCCCGGGCAATGAGCAGTTCTTC
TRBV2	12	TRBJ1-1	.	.	CATSTGVRGAFF	TGTGCCACCTCAACGGGGGTTAGGGGTGCTTTCTTT
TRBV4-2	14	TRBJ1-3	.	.	CASSGDGGGNTIYF	TGTGCCAGCAGCGGCGATGGGGGGGGAAACACCATATATTTT
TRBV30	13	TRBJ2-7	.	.	CAWSTGSNYEQYF	TGTGCCTGGAGTACCGGGAGTAACTACGAGCAGTACTTC
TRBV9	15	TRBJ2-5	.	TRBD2	CASSPGTRQRGTQYF	TGTGCCAGCAGCCCCGGGACTAGGCAAAGGGGGACCCAGTACTTC
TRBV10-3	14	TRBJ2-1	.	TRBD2	CAISETGGYNEQFF	TGTGCCATCAGTGAGACGGGGGGTTACAATGAGCAGTTCTTC
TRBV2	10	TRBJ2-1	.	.	CASSGNEQFF	TGTGCCAGCTCGGGGAATGAGCAGTTCTTC
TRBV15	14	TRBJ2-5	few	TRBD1	CATSPRDRMETQYF	TGTGCCACCAGCCCTCGGGACAGGATGGAGACCCAGTACTTC
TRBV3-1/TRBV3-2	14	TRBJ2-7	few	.	CASSRGTDVYEQYF	TGTGCCAGCAGCCGAGGGACTGACGTCTACGAGCAGTACTTC
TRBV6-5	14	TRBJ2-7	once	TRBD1	CASTPRQGTYEQYF	TGTGCCAGCACCCCCAGACAGGGAACCTACGAGCAGTACTTC
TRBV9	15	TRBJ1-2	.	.	CASSVEGGTLNGYTF	TGTGCCAGCAGCGTAGAAGGAGGGACCCTCAATGGCTACACCTTC
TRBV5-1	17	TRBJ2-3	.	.	CASSLGALSPSTDTQYF	TGCGCCAGCAGCTTGGGGGCCCTATCGCCCAGCACAGATACGCAGTATTTT
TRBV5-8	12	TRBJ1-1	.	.	CASSRDIKKAFF	TGTGCCAGCAGCCGGGACATCAAGAAAGCTTTCTTT
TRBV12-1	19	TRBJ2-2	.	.	CASSLGLADKTNEPGELFF	TGTGCCAGCAGCCTGGGACTAGCGGATAAGACAAACGAGCCCGGGGAGCTGTTTTTT
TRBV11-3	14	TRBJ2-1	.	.	CASSIGAQFGEQFF	TGTGCCAGCAGCATTGGGGCGCAATTCGGTGAGCAGTTCTTC
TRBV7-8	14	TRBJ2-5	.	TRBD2	CASSLGGSGETQYF	TGTGCCAGCAGCTTAGGCGGGAGTGGGGAGACCCAGTACTTC
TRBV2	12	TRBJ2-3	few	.	CASMWLSDTQYF	TGTGCCAGCATGTGGCTTTCAGATACGCAGTATTTT
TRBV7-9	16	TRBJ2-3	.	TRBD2	CASSPGTSGNADTQYF	TGTGCCAGCAGCCCCGGGACTAGCGGGAACGCAGATACGCAGTATTTT
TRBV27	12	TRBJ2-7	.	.	CASKVQAYEQYF	TGTGCCAGCAAGGTACAGGCCTACGAGCAGTACTTC
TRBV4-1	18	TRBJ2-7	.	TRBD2	CASSLQRTSGISSYEQYF	TGCGCCAGCAGCCTCCAGCGGACTAGCGGGATCTCCTCCTACGAGCAGTACTTC
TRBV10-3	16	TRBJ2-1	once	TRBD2	CAISGNSGAAYNEQFF	TGTGCCATCAGTGGGAATAGCGGGGCCGCCTACAATGAGCAGTTCTTC
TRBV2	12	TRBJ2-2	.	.	CASRESTGELFF	TGTGCCAGCAGGGAGTCCACCGGGGAGCTGTTTTTT
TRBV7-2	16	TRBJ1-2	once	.	CASSLVYTTPGGGYTF	TGTGCCAGCAGCTTAGTGTACACAACCCCGGGGGGTGGCTACACCTTC
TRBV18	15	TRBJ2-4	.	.	CASSPRRSGDSIQYF	TGTGCCAGCTCACCACGAAGGTCAGGGGATAGCATTCAGTACTTC
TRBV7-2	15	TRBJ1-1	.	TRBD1	CASSFGTGANTEAFF	TGTGCCAGCAGCTTTGGGACAGGGGCGAACACTGAAGCTTTCTTT
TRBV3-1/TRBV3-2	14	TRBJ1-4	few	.	CASSLKGGNEKLFF	TGTGCCAGCAGCCTTAAGGGAGGTAATGAAAAACTGTTTTTT
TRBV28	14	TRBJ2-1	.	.	CASSIDEGDNEQFF	TGTGCCAGCAGTATTGACGAGGGAGACAATGAGCAGTTCTTC
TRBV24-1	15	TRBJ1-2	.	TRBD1	CATSDPRDSPFRYTF	TGTGCCACCAGTGACCCCCGGGACAGCCCCTTTCGCTACACCTTC
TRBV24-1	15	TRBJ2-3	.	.	CATSDSRGRTDTQYF	TGTGCCACCAGTGATTCCCGAGGTAGGACAGATACGCAGTATTTT
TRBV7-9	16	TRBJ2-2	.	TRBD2	CASGNGLASATGELFF	TGTGCCAGCGGAAACGGACTAGCCTCCGCCACCGGGGAGCTGTTTTTT
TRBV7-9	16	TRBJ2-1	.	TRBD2	CASSFTSGSLYNEQFF	TGTGCCAGCAGCTTCACTAGCGGGAGTCTCTACAATGAGCAGTTCTTC